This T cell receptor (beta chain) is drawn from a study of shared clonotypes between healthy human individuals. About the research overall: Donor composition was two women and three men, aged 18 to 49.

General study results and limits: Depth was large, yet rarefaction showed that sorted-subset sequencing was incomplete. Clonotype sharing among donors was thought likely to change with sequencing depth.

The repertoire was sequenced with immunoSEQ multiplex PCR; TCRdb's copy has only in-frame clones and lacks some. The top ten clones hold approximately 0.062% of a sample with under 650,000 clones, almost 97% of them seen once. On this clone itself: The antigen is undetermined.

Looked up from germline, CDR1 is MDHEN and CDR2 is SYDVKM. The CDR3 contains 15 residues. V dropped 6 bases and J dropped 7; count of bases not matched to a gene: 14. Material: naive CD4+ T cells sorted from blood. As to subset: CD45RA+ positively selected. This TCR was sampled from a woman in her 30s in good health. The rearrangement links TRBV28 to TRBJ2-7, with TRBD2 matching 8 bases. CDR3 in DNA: TGTGCCAGCAGCCCCGCAAGCGGGGGATTGAGGGAGCAGTACTTC. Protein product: CASSPASGGLREQYF.